The 25 T cell receptor beta chains below all came from one sample that was sequenced in a study of human T cells and chemical hapten exposure. Time point noted: pre-sensitization, week 0. Treatment indicated: therapeutic diphenylcyclopropenone sensitization with weekly scalp DPC. TCRdb recomputed calls from the RACE reads with MiXCR, one row per CDR3 protein. Among 50,000 to 70,000 distinct CDR3 sequences listed, over 9% were seen once. The sample here was whole blood, taken in connection with sensitization to the hapten diphenylcyclopropenone (DPC). Receptor source: a middle-aged man with alopecia areata. Some clones in this sample may be carry-over from other donors' samples.

This clonotype was seen at least ten times. The J gene is TRBJ2-3, the V gene TRBV7-3; possibly TRBD2 for D (5 bases). The CDR3 contains 15 residues. In germline, CDR1 is SGHTA, CDR2 FQGTGA. The V and J ends lost 2 bases and 0 bases respectively, with 9 bases between them. Here the CDR3 reads CASSLAGASTDTQYF. CDR3 bases: TGTGCCAGCAGCTTAGCGGGCGCTAGCACAGATACGCAGTATTTT.

This clonotype was seen only a few times. This chain joins TRBV7-2 and TRBJ2-7; D call uncertain. The CDR3 is 13 amino acids. Deletions cut 4 bases from V and 5 bases from J, with 12 bases between. Germline assignment: CDR1 SGHTA and CDR2 FQGNSA. The CDR3 here is CASSSYLEDEQYF. The DNA for the CDR3 is TGTGCCAGCAGCTCCTATCTAGAGGACGAGCAGTACTTC.

This rearrangement joins TRBV9 to TRBJ2-5; 9 positions match TRBD2. The trim removed 1 base at V and 0 bases at J, leaving 7 bases unmatched. The length of the CDR3 is 17 residues. Germline V gene data show CDR1 as SGDLS and CDR2 as YYNGEE. The CDR3 region has the DNA TGTGCCAGCAGCGTACCAACTAGCGGGCGAAACCAAGAGACCCAGTACTTC. Amino acid sequence: CASSVPTSGRNQETQYF.

This clonotype has just a few counts. The chain combines TRBV12-3 or TRBV12-4 with TRBJ2-2, with no clear D. The V end lost 6 bases, the J end lost 8 bases, and 7 bases lay between the germline ends. This CDR3 comprises 11 residues. The CDR3 nucleotides are TGTGCCAGCAGGCTACAAGGGGAGCTGTTTTTT. Translating gives CASRLQGELFF.

This clonotype showed up many times. V is TRBV7-2 and J is TRBJ2-2; 7 nucleotides agree with TRBD2. The CDR3 is 15 residues long. With V trimmed by 3 bases and J by 7 bases, 8 bases remained unmatched. The germline V gene encodes CDR1 SGHTA and CDR2 FQGNSA. CDR3 DNA: TGTGCCAGCAGCTTCGAGGCGGGAGCTGTCGGGGAGCTGTTTTTT. This gives the protein CASSFEAGAVGELFF.

There are many counts of this clonotype. V gene TRBV7-6 combines with J gene TRBJ2-3; possible D gene TRBD1, 6 bases. The germline CDR1 and CDR2 sequences are SGHVS and FNYEAQ. Trimming removed 6 bases at V and 4 bases at J, with 17 bases between. The CDR3 length is 15 residues. CDR3 in DNA: TGTGCCAGCAGACAAGAAGCAGGGGCCCCAGATACGCAGTATTTT. Protein sequence: CASRQEAGAPDTQYF.

The CDR3 here is CSASEGQFEKLFF. CDR3 bases: TGCAGCGCTTCAGAGGGGCAGTTCGAAAAACTGTTTTTT. This chain links TRBV29-1 with TRBJ1-4; TRBD1 is a possible D gene (5 bases). V shed 7 bases and J shed 8 bases, with 17 bases lying between them. Looked up from germline, CDR1 is SQVTM and CDR2 is ANQGSEA. The CDR3 runs to 13 residues. Filled out from reference TRBV29-1 and TRBJ1-4, the complete variable domain reads SAVISQKPSRDICQRGTSLTIQCQVDSQVTMMFWYRQQPGQSLTLIATANQGSEATYESGFVIDKFPISRPNLTFSTLTVSNMSPEDSSIYLCSASEGQFEKLFFGSGTQLSVL.

About this clonotype itself: The DNA is left out, because the CDR3 cannot be placed on it with certainty; the CDR3 is given as TCRdb lists it. The chain combines TRBV21-1 with TRBJ2-3; the table's D call, TRBD2, was not checked against the DNA. TRBV21-1 is termed a pseudogene. Inclusive of both ends, the CDR3 amounts to 18 amino acids. The CDR3 reads CASSKVASGSIWSDTQYF.

This clonotype has ten or more counts. The chain combines TRBV7-9 with TRBJ1-1; D call uncertain. There are 12 residues in the CDR3. Germline V lookup: CDR1 SEHNR, CDR2 FQNEAQ (reference sequence). V was trimmed by 2 bases and J by 8 bases, leaving 9 bases between them. CDR3 in DNA: TGTGCCAGCAGCTTACGTGGGTCCGAAGCTTTCTTT. It is translated as CASSLRGSEAFF.

This clonotype was observed at least ten times. The rearrangement uses TRBV6-5 and TRBJ2-7; D is undetermined. The CDR3 has 16 amino acids. The germline V gene encodes CDR1 MNHEY and CDR2 SVGAGI. V was cut by 7 bases and J by 6 bases, with 25 bases left in between. The CDR3 loop is CASTGFLGPLGREQYF. DNA of the CDR3: TGTGCCAGCACCGGATTTTTAGGGCCCCTAGGTCGCGAGCAGTACTTC.

The chain links TRBV27 to TRBJ1-1; TRBD1 is a possible D gene (6 bases). The CDR3 loop spans 13 amino acids. Germline V CDR1 and CDR2: MNHEY, SMNVEV (reference sequence). The V gene lost 6 bases and the J gene lost 4 bases, with 12 bases spanning the gap. CDR3 sequence (DNA): TGTGCCAGCAGGAAAGAGGGGGGCACTGAAGCTTTCTTT. Protein: CASRKEGGTEAFF.

The chain uses TRBV4-1 and TRBJ1-4; D ambiguous. CDR1 and CDR2 (germline): MGHRA, YSYEKL. CDR3 length: 16 residues. V lost 0 bases, J lost 2 bases, and 10 bases lay in between. CDR3 coding DNA: TGCGCCAGCAGCCAAGAGAGCGGGAGGACTAATGAAAAACTGTTTTTT. This encodes CASSQESGRTNEKLFF.

This clonotype showed up just once. This chain links TRBV5-1 with TRBJ2-7; D perhaps matches TRBD2 (5 bases). CDR3 length equals 14 residues. V lost 0 bases to trimming and J lost 5 bases, with 12 bases between them. Germline V gene sequence: CDR1 SGHRS, CDR2 YFSETQ. The CDR3 here is CASSLARPGDEQYF. CDR3 nucleotide sequence: TGCGCCAGCAGCTTGGCGCGGCCCGGGGACGAGCAGTACTTC.

This clonotype was picked up a small number of times. The chain uses TRBV6-5 and TRBJ1-6; 7 nucleotides align to TRBD1. CDR3 length equals 15 residues. J gave up 10 bases and V 6 bases, and 12 bases lay outside the gene matches. Germline CDR1 MNHEY, CDR2 SVGAGI. CDR3 residues: CASRQGGGARSPLHF. CDR3 in DNA: TGTGCCAGCAGACAAGGAGGGGGCGCTCGGTCACCCCTCCACTTT.

This clonotype was seen a handful of times. The rearrangement uses TRBV7-3 and TRBJ2-2, with D tentatively TRBD1 (5 bases). The length of the CDR3 is 15 residues. The V end was cut by 5 bases, the J end by 5 bases, with 15 bases between. CDR1 is SGHTA and CDR2 is FQGTGA in the germline V gene. CDR3 nucleotide sequence: TGTGCCAGCAGCCCCCTAAGGGGCGTGACCGGGGAGCTGTTTTTT. It translates to CASSPLRGVTGELFF.

The chain is built from TRBV3-1 and TRBJ2-7; 8 bases are shared with TRBD2. V trimming: 4 bases; J trimming: 2 bases; junction bases outside the gene matches: 4. Looked up from germline, CDR1 is LGHDT and CDR2 is YNNKEL (reference sequence). The CDR3 runs 14 residues. For the CDR3, the DNA is TGTGCCAGCAGCCTTAGCGGGACCCCCTACGAGCAGTACTTC. Its protein product is CASSLSGTPYEQYF.

This clonotype was seen more than once but under ten times. The V call is TRBV3-1, the J call TRBJ2-7; no firm D call. CDR1 and CDR2 from the germline V gene are LGHDT and YNNKEL (reference sequence). Deletions cut 0 bases from V and 6 bases from J, with 9 bases between. The CDR3 runs to 13 residues. This chain's CDR3 is CASSQDLLGEQYF. CDR3 nucleotide sequence: TGTGCCAGCAGCCAAGACCTGCTGGGCGAGCAGTACTTC.

This clonotype was seen ten or more times. This chain links TRBV5-1 with TRBJ2-3; 8 nucleotides match TRBD2. Unmatched junction bases numbered 6, after V lost 0 bases and J lost 3 bases. Germline assignment: CDR1 SGHRS and CDR2 YFSETQ. This CDR3 is 16 amino acids long. CDR3 sequence reads: CASSLAGTSGTDTQYF. DNA of the CDR3: TGCGCCAGCAGCTTGGCGGGTACTAGCGGAACAGATACGCAGTATTTT.

This clonotype came up a few times. CDR3 DNA sequence: TGCAGTGCCCTTAGGGCAACTAATGAAAAACTGTTTTTT. It encodes CSALRATNEKLFF. The rearrangement joins TRBV20-1 to TRBJ1-4; D remains unclear. Trimming pared 6 bases from V and 0 bases from J, leaving 8 bases between. The CDR3 totals 13 residues. Germline CDR1 and CDR2: DFQATT and SNEGSKA (reference sequence).

Ten or more counts support this clonotype. The rearrangement uses TRBV20-1 and TRBJ2-5; D is possibly TRBD2 (5 bases). The CDR3 loop spans 15 amino acids. Germline V lookup: CDR1 DFQATT, CDR2 SNEGSKA (reference sequence). Trimming pared 0 bases from V and 3 bases from J, leaving 14 bases between. The chain's CDR3 is CSAREGGRAEETQYF. As DNA, the CDR3 is TGCAGTGCTAGAGAAGGTGGGAGAGCAGAAGAGACCCAGTACTTC.

On this clonotype itself: This sequence may be a read error, since a much larger clone differs from it by one base. The gene calls are TRBV15 and TRBJ2-2; D call uncertain. Germline lookup yields CDR1 LNHNV and CDR2 YYDKDF (reference sequence). This CDR3 region has 14 residues. The ends were cut back, 5 bases at V and 5 bases at J, with 12 bases in the middle. The CDR3 DNA sequence: TGTGCCACCAGCGGGCTAGTGGGGACCGGGGAGCTGTTTTTT. It specifies CATSGLVGTGELFF.

This clonotype occurred many times. The chain couples TRBV7-9 to TRBJ1-1; D might be TRBD1 (5 bases). The CDR3 runs to 14 residues. V was cut by 6 bases and J by 6 bases, with 17 bases left in between. Germline-derived CDR1 and CDR2 are SEHNR and FQNEAQ (reference sequence). In DNA, the CDR3 is TGTGCCAGCAGTCCCCAGGCAGGGAGGCCTGAAGCTTTCTTT. Its protein is CASSPQAGRPEAFF.

This clonotype was picked up a small number of times. The CDR3 DNA reads TGCAGCGTTGCTGTGGGCAATGAGCAGTTCTTC. It yields the protein CSVAVGNEQFF. The chain couples TRBV29-1 to TRBJ2-1; D is uncertain. Germline CDR1 is SQVTM and CDR2 is ANQGSEA. Trimming stripped 4 bases from V and 6 bases from J, with 7 bases between. The CDR3 is made up of 11 amino acids.

This clonotype was recorded many times. The chain is built from TRBV20-1 and TRBJ2-7; D is possibly TRBD1 (5 bases). There are 11 residues in the CDR3. Germline CDR1 and CDR2: DFQATT and SNEGSKA (reference sequence). V lost 6 bases, J lost 7 bases, and 13 bases lay in between. The CDR3 here is CSARAIGEQYF. The CDR3 nucleotides are TGCAGTGCCAGGGCCATAGGGGAGCAGTACTTC.

CDR3 in amino acids: CASRIGVRDTDTQYF. CDR3 bases: TGTGCCAGCAGGATCGGGGTGCGGGATACAGATACGCAGTATTTT. The chain recombines TRBV7-2 with TRBJ2-3, with D perhaps matching TRBD2 (6 bases). The CDR3 spans 15 residues. Germline V gene lookup returns CDR1 SGHTA and CDR2 FQGNSA. Trimming removed 6 bases at V and 3 bases at J, with 16 bases between.